Each of the 8 T cell receptor beta chains below was sequenced from the same sample in a study of CD4+ T cells in melanoma. Sequencing was performed with immunoSEQ multiplex PCR; in TCRdb, only in-frame clones are kept and a portion is missing. There are 20,000 to 25,000 clones in the sample; about 80% occur only once, and around 3.6% lies in the top ten. Source material: cells from a culture (not recorded whether cultured in vitro). These TCRs come from a human donor with melanoma.

The CDR3 is CASSLLTGANEKLFF. CDR3 DNA: TGTGCCAGCAGCCTTTTGACAGGGGCGAATGAAAAACTGTTTTTT. This chain joins TRBV6-1 and TRBJ1-4; 8 bases line up with TRBD1. CDR1 and CDR2 (germline): MNHNS, SASEGT. The CDR3 totals 15 residues. V shed 6 bases, J shed 5 bases, and the junction held 8 bases outside the gene matches.

The J gene is TRBJ1-1, the V gene TRBV5-1; D not certain. The CDR3 covers 15 residues. V lost 0 bases and J lost 0, with 9 bases in between. From germline, CDR1 is SGHRS and CDR2 YFSETQ. The CDR3 reads CASSLGYSLNTEAFF. Here the CDR3 DNA reads TGCGCCAGCAGCTTGGGATACAGCTTGAACACTGAAGCTTTCTTT.

The rearrangement uses TRBV19 and TRBJ2-7, with TRBD1 as a possible D gene (6 bases). Germline values: CDR1 LNHDA, CDR2 SQIVND (reference sequence). The CDR3 extends over 13 amino acids. V dropped 4 bases and J dropped 3 bases, with 10 bases sitting between them. CDR3 bases: TGTGCCAGTAGTACCGGGACAATCTACGAGCAGTACTTC. Translated: CASSTGTIYEQYF.

The J gene is TRBJ1-5, the V gene TRBV6-5; 7 nucleotides align to TRBD1. Trimming cost V 8 bases and J 7 bases; bases outside gene matches: 5. The CDR3 is 12 amino acids. Germline V gene lookup returns CDR1 MNHEY and CDR2 SVGAGI. This chain's CDR3 is CASRTGQQPQHF. CDR3 in DNA: TGTGCCAGCCGGACAGGTCAACAGCCCCAGCATTTT.

This clone showed up just a few times. This rearrangement joins TRBV2 to TRBJ2-1; D may correspond to TRBD1 or TRBD2 (5 bases each). V dropped 8 bases and J dropped 8 bases, with 25 bases sitting between them. The CDR3 spans 16 residues. Germline lookup yields CDR1 SNHLY and CDR2 FYNNEI. The CDR3 DNA is TGTGCCAGCGAGCAACCCCTCCGGGACGTTAACTATGAGCAGTTCTTC. Translating gives CASEQPLRDVNYEQFF.

The count of this clone is one. The chain has TRBV18 and TRBJ1-2; no clear D. This CDR3 is 15 amino acids long. The germline V gene encodes CDR1 KGHSH and CDR2 LQKENI. V shed 3 bases and J shed 1 base, with 12 bases lying between them. The chain's CDR3 is CASSPLSSFNYGYTF. CDR3 sequence (DNA): TGTGCCAGCTCACCCCTCTCCTCTTTTAACTATGGCTACACCTTC.

The genes are TRBV6-6 and TRBJ1-5, with 9 bases lining up with TRBD1. Germline V gene sequence: CDR1 MNHNY, CDR2 SVGAGI (reference sequence). Losses at the gene ends were 7 bases for V and 2 bases for J; bases not matched to a gene: 6. The length of the CDR3 is 15 residues. This CDR3 reads CASTLTGGGNQPQHF. CDR3 bases: TGTGCCAGCACCTTAACAGGGGGCGGCAATCAGCCCCAGCATTTT.

The table lists this clone with a count of one. This chain connects TRBV5-1 to TRBJ2-6; D not certain. V lost 5 bases, J lost 5 bases, and 14 bases lay in between. The CDR3 contains 15 residues. Germline V gives CDR1 SGHRS, CDR2 YFSETQ. This CDR3 is CASSGGDVWANVLTF. Here the CDR3 DNA reads TGCGCCAGCAGTGGTGGAGACGTTTGGGCCAACGTCCTGACTTTC.